A selection of T cell receptor beta chains follows, all from one sample in a study of CXCR3-negative and CXCR3-positive naive CD8 T cells. After re-calling the 5' RACE reads, TCRdb lists one entry per CDR3 protein, DNA absent. Its table records roughly 29,000 distinct CDR3 sequences. The sequenced material came from memory CD8+ T cells from blood. The source of these receptors is a human donor in good health. Some clones in this sample may be carry-over from other donors' samples. The CDR3 runs from the conserved cysteine through the conserved F or W. The order of the fields is V gene, J gene, clone size, CDR3 protein. Expanded clones are given a class, and other clones once, few, many or no size at all.

TRBV5-4	TRBJ2-2	.	CASSPGLAGERELFF
TRBV20-1	TRBJ2-7	.	CSVRGPYEQYF
TRBV9	TRBJ2-7	.	CASSQETAAAYEQYF
TRBV12-2	TRBJ1-5	.	CASRHSRKTGNYSNQPQHF
TRBV12-3/TRBV12-4	TRBJ2-7	.	CASSLGPNYSYEQYF
TRBV10-3	TRBJ2-2	.	CAISDVDTGELFF
TRBV6-2/TRBV6-3	TRBJ2-1	medium-sized	CASSYSSSYNEQFF
TRBV13	TRBJ2-4	.	CASSLWTKNIQYF
TRBV29-1	TRBJ2-1	.	CSVHRDNSYNEQFF
TRBV28	TRBJ2-5	.	CASSTYGTYEETQYF